This TCR beta chain was documented in a study of blood T cells in healthy people across ages. Study-wide findings and caveats: Compared with aged donors, long-lived donors showed fewer expanded clones, suggesting selection.

Points on this clonotype: Antigen: not known.

With a J-beta primer mix and a sample-barcoded 5' primer, a second PCR ran 7 to 11 cycles. Each CDR3 protein gets one entry after TCRdb re-called the 5' RACE reads with MiXCR. Of 800,000 to 1,300,000 distinct CDR3 sequences in the sample, almost 25% were seen once. The CDR3 is 17 amino acids. Germline assignment: CDR1 SGHRS and CDR2 YFSETQ. Sample donors were healthy Caucasian individuals that came from Russia, aged roughly 6 to 100. Drawing of peripheral blood yielded approximately 10 milliliters from each donor. A further study also used this sample, focusing on T cells of mothers and their children.

J is TRBJ2-5 and V is TRBV5-1, with TRBD2 matching 14 bases. TRBJ2-1 matches the DNA end more closely, so the J call is doubtful. The sample consisted of blood. The TCR was taken from a girl aged 2-10 years in good health. CDR3 amino acids: CASSLQMTSGGDDEQFF. The CDR3 coding sequence is TGCGCCAGCAGCCTCCAAATGACTAGCGGGGGGGATGATGAGCAGTTCTTC.